The 23 T cell receptor beta chains listed next were all sequenced from one sample in a study of blood T cells in healthy people across ages (dated by TCRdb to about 2015). The library was obtained by 5' RACE. Sequencing was performed on an Illumina HiSeq 2500. A second roughly 6 to 12 cycle PCR used a sample-barcoded 5' primer and a J-beta primer mix. The public reads were run again by TCRdb, first through fastp at Q25 and then through MiXCR, and only productive beta chains were kept. Rows are combined by CDR3 protein, so each entry shows the most common genes and DNA. The sample table contains roughly 1,000,000 distinct CDR3 sequences; only one count was recorded for 20% to 25% of them. The ten top clones hold about 0.72% of the sample. The sample was also reused in another study, on T cells of mothers and their children.

The material sequenced was blood. The receptors stem from a girl aged 2-10 years in good health.

The chain employs TRBV14 and TRBJ2-5; 9 bases map to TRBD1. The end of the DNA is better explained by TRBJ2-7, so the J call may be wrong. There are 16 residues in the CDR3. CDR1 SGHDN and CDR2 FVKESK come from the germline V gene. CDR3 loop: CASSRFPRDRVHEQYF. CDR3 coding DNA: TGTGCCAGCAGCCGATTTCCCCGGGACAGGGTCCACGAGCAGTACTTC.

Only a few counts were recorded for this clonotype. The chain joins TRBV20-1 to TRBJ2-1; D perhaps matches TRBD2 (6 bases). The V end lost 5 bases, the J end lost 3 bases, and 14 bases lay between the germline ends. The CDR3 spans 14 residues. Germline-derived CDR1 and CDR2 are DFQATT and SNEGSKA (reference sequence). The CDR3 DNA follows: TGCAGTGCTGTAACCGGGACTTTCTACAATGAGCAGTTCTTC. It yields the protein CSAVTGTFYNEQFF.

This clonotype has a handful of counts. The rearrangement uses TRBV5-8 and TRBJ1-1; D unclear. Germline CDR1 reads SGHTS; CDR2 reads YDEGEE. This CDR3 has 13 residues. V was trimmed by 2 bases and J by 5 bases, leaving 10 bases between them. CDR3 sequence reads: CASSLSEGTEAFF. CDR3 sequence (DNA): TGTGCCAGCAGCTTATCAGAAGGGACTGAAGCTTTCTTT.

This clonotype occurred a few times. The gene calls are TRBV12-3 or TRBV12-4 and TRBJ1-1; a weak D match, TRBD1 (5 bases). CDR3 length equals 14 residues. V lost 5 bases and J lost 1, with 11 bases in between. CDR3 coding DNA: TGTGCCAGCAGTCCCTATCAGGGGAACACTGAAGCTTTCTTT. Translating gives CASSPYQGNTEAFF.

The table lists this clonotype with a few counts. CDR3: CAIQGFYEQYF. The CDR3 nucleotides are TGTGCCATCCAGGGGTTCTACGAGCAGTACTTC. The chain joins TRBV10-3 to TRBJ2-7; possible D gene TRBD1, 6 bases. The V end was cut by 8 bases, the J end by 3 bases, with 8 bases between. CDR3 length: 11 residues. CDR1 and CDR2 from the germline V gene are ENHRY and SYGVKD.

The V gene is TRBV20-1, the J gene TRBJ2-5, with D hard to call. With the DNA end fitting TRBJ2-1 better, the J assignment may be wrong. From germline, CDR1 is DFQATT and CDR2 SNEGSKA (reference sequence). CDR3 length: 13 amino acids. CDR3 in amino acids: CSAPKEVVDEQFF. CDR3 in DNA: TGCAGTGCTCCCAAAGAAGTGGTGGATGAGCAGTTCTTC.

V and J are TRBV4-1 and TRBJ2-7, with a weak D call TRBD2 (5 bases). The CDR3 consists of 14 residues. The V end lost 0 bases, the J end lost 1 base, and 7 bases lay between the germline ends. Per germline, CDR1 MGHRA and CDR2 YSYEKL. CDR3 protein: CASSQEWTSYEQYF. The CDR3 bases are TGCGCCAGCAGCCAAGAGTGGACTTCCTACGAGCAGTACTTC.

The chain joins TRBV25-1 to TRBJ2-5, with D tentatively TRBD1 or TRBD2 (5 bases each). The better agreement between TRBJ2-7 and the DNA end casts doubt on the J call. Germline lookup yields CDR1 MGHDK and CDR2 SYGVNS. CDR3 length equals 12 residues. The CDR3 sequence is CASSESGTEQYF. CDR3 in DNA: TGTGCCAGCAGTGAATCAGGGACCGAGCAGTACTTC.

This sequence joins TRBV29-1 and TRBJ2-5, with TRBD2 as a possible D gene (6 bases). This CDR3 region has 15 residues. Germline loops: CDR1 SQVTM, CDR2 ANQGSEA. V lost 4 bases to trimming and J lost 2 bases, with 17 bases between them. CDR3 protein: CSVVSREDEQETQYF. CDR3 nucleotides: TGCAGCGTTGTATCGAGGGAGGATGAGCAAGAGACCCAGTACTTC.

This clonotype was recorded at least ten times. The chain uses TRBV7-2 and TRBJ2-1; D perhaps matches TRBD1 (5 bases). The germline gives CDR1 SGHTA, CDR2 FQGNSA. Trimming removed 5 bases at V and 2 bases at J, with 10 bases between. The CDR3 has 14 residues. The CDR3 coding sequence is TGTGCCAGCAGCCTCACAGGTGCCTACAATGAGCAGTTCTTC. Translation gives CASSLTGAYNEQFF.

The chain employs TRBV27 and TRBJ2-5; 8 nucleotides match TRBD2. Gene TRBJ2-7 matches the end of the DNA better, so the J call may be wrong. This CDR3 is 14 amino acids long. Germline V lookup: CDR1 MNHEY, CDR2 SMNVEV (reference sequence). This chain's CDR3 is CASSFQGLDYEQYF. The CDR3 bases are TGTGCCAGCAGTTTCCAGGGACTAGACTACGAGCAGTACTTC.

The CDR3 bases are TGTGCCACCATTGAACCCCCTATTGAAAAACTGTTTTTT. Protein product: CATIEPPIEKLFF. The chain combines TRBV6-6 with TRBJ1-4; no clear D. Germline CDR1 is MNHNY and CDR2 is SVGAGI (reference sequence). The CDR3 is made up of 13 amino acids. Deletions cut 10 bases from V and 7 bases from J, with 16 bases between.

V is TRBV5-1 and J is TRBJ2-5; the match to TRBD2 covers 7 bases. With V trimmed by 0 bases and J by 5 bases, 7 bases remained unmatched. Looked up from germline, CDR1 is SGHRS and CDR2 is YFSETQ. The CDR3 runs to 15 residues. The CDR3, as DNA: TGCGCCAGCAGCTTGGAGGCGGGAGATCGGGAGACCCAGTACTTC. This gives the protein CASSLEAGDRETQYF.

This clonotype came up a few times. The chain uses TRBV28 and TRBJ2-5; 9 nucleotides agree with TRBD2. Trimming at V came to 1 base and at J to 4 bases, leaving 16 bases not matched to a gene. CDR1 and CDR2 (germline): MDHEN, SYDVKM. The CDR3 is 19 amino acids. The CDR3 coding sequence is TGTGCCAGCAGTTTATCGATGGTAGCGGGAGTCAAAGTCGGAGAGACCCAGTACTTC. This translates into CASSLSMVAGVKVGETQYF.

This clonotype showed up just a few times. This chain connects TRBV7-9 to TRBJ2-7; tentative D call: TRBD1 (5 bases). V lost 1 base to trimming and J lost 7 bases, with 11 bases between them. The CDR3 has 13 amino acids. CDR1 is SEHNR, CDR2 FQNEAQ, per germline (reference sequence). DNA of the CDR3: TGTGCCAGCAGCTTAGTGGACATCGGGGAGCAGTACTTC. Amino acids: CASSLVDIGEQYF.

This clonotype was found a few times. The V and J genes are TRBV29-1 and TRBJ2-2; D might be TRBD1 (8 bases). Looked up from germline, CDR1 is SQVTM and CDR2 is ANQGSEA. Trimming removed 1 base from V and 1 base from J, with 16 bases in between. The CDR3 length is 17 residues. This chain's CDR3 is CSVEGGRGTGNTGELFF. CDR3 DNA sequence: TGCAGCGTTGAAGGTGGGAGGGGGACAGGGAACACCGGGGAGCTGTTTTTT.

This clonotype was seen a few times. Here the CDR3 omits its conserved ending phenylalanine or tryptophan, so a read error is the likely source. The chain carries TRBV29-1 and TRBJ2-1; 9 positions agree with TRBD1. Germline V gives CDR1 SQVTM, CDR2 ANQGSEA. The CDR3 sequence is 14 residues long. V trimming: 3 bases; J trimming: 2 bases; junction bases outside the gene matches: 2. CDR3 sequence (DNA): TGCAGCGTTGAGCGACAGGGGGCCTACAATGAGCAGTTCCTC. Amino acid sequence: CSVERQGAYNEQFL.

The chain couples TRBV12-3 or TRBV12-4 to TRBJ2-2; 7 positions match TRBD2. CDR3 length equals 15 residues. Trimming removed 6 bases from V and 4 bases from J; junction bases left unmatched: 8. CDR3 nucleotide sequence: TGTGCCAGCAGCCTCAATGGGGGGGTCACCGGGGAGCTGTTTTTT. Amino acid sequence: CASSLNGGVTGELFF.

The rearrangement links TRBV6-5 to TRBJ2-5, with 7 bases lining up with TRBD1. The CDR3 runs to 15 residues. J was trimmed by 2 bases and V by 5 bases; bases with no gene match: 8. CDR1 MNHEY and CDR2 SVGAGI come from the germline V gene. CDR3 coding DNA: TGTGCCAGCAGTCCTACAACAGGGGCTCAAGAGACCCAGTACTTC. The encoded protein is CASSPTTGAQETQYF.

This clonotype was seen a handful of times. The chain uses TRBV20-1 and TRBJ1-2; D remains unclear. Trimming cost V 3 bases and J 4 bases, with 15 bases left between them. CDR3 size: 14 residues. Germline loops: CDR1 DFQATT, CDR2 SNEGSKA (reference sequence). For the CDR3, the DNA is TGCAGTGCTAGGACGGTGCCGTTTCTCTATGGCTACACCTTC. Amino acid sequence: CSARTVPFLYGYTF.

This chain links TRBV28 with TRBJ1-1; possible D gene TRBD1, 5 bases. The CDR3 totals 14 residues. The V end was cut by 7 bases, the J end by 5 bases, with 17 bases between. CDR1 and CDR2 (germline): MDHEN, SYDVKM. CDR3 residues: CASTRPGTGTEAFF. DNA for the CDR3: TGTGCCAGCACGCGACCAGGGACGGGGACTGAAGCTTTCTTT. Based on the CDR3 plus reference TRBV28 and TRBJ1-1, the full variable domain is DVKVTQSSRYLVKRTGEKVFLECVQDMDHENMFWYRQDPGLGLRLIYFSYDVKMKEKGDIPEGYSVSREKKERFSLILESASTNQTSMYLCASTRPGTGTEAFFGQGTRLTVV.

The chain uses TRBV7-9 and TRBJ2-3; D call uncertain. V shed 3 bases and J shed 0 bases, with 4 bases lying between them. CDR1 and CDR2 from the germline V gene are SEHNR and FQNEAQ (reference sequence). This CDR3 is 13 amino acids long. CDR3 residues: CASSFHSTDTQYF. In DNA form, the CDR3 reads TGTGCCAGCAGCTTTCACAGCACAGATACGCAGTATTTT.

The rearrangement joins TRBV6-9 to TRBJ2-5; 7 bases agree with TRBD2. Trimming took 6 bases from V and 3 from J; bases not matched to a gene: 10. The germline CDR1 and CDR2 sequences are MNHGY and SVAAGI. The length of the CDR3 is 15 residues. DNA for the CDR3: TGTGCCAGCAGGAACATAGGACGGGAGGAAGAGACCCAGTACTTC. It yields the protein CASRNIGREEETQYF.